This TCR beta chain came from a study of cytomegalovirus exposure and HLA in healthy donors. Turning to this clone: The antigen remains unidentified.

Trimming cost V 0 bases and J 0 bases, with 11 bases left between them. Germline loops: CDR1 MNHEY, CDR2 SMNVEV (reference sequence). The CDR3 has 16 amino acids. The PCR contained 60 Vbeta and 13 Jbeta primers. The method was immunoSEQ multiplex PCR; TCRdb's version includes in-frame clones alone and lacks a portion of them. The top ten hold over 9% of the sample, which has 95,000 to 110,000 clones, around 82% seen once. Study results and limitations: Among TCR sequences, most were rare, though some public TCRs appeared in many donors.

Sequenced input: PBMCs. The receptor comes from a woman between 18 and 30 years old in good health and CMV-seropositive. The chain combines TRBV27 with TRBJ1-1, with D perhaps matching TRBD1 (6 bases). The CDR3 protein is CASSLSGGRVNTEAFF. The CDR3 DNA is TGTGCCAGCAGTTTATCTGGGGGCCGCGTGAACACTGAAGCTTTCTTT.